Following are 25 T cell receptor beta chains from one sample sequenced in a study of T cell changes during pregnancy in multiple sclerosis. Sequencing used immunoSEQ multiplex PCR; TCRdb keeps in-frame clones, though not all of them. This sample has some 110,000 clones; roughly nine tenths occur once, and the top ten carry more than 1.5%. The sequenced sample was peripheral blood, obtained in the third trimester of pregnancy. These receptors were collected from a female donor with multiple sclerosis, enrolled in a pregnancy study.

In this sample, this clone turned up a few times. The V and J genes are TRBV15 and TRBJ1-1; D is uncertain. The CDR3 has 13 residues. V was pared by 2 bases and J by 2 bases, with 6 bases between. Looked up from germline, CDR1 is LNHNV and CDR2 is YYDKDF (reference sequence). The CDR3 DNA sequence: TGTGCCACCAGCAGACGTTTTAACACTGAAGCTTTCTTT. This sequence encodes CATSRRFNTEAFF.

This clone was recorded once. This chain uses TRBV29-1 with TRBJ2-7; D gene uncertain. V lost 1 base and J lost 3, with 7 bases in between. The CDR3 length is 12 residues. Per the germline V gene, CDR1 is SQVTM and CDR2 is ANQGSEA. DNA for the CDR3: TGCAGCGTTGAAGGTCCCAACTACGAGCAGTACTTC. It codes for CSVEGPNYEQYF.

The gene calls are TRBV6-1 and TRBJ1-3; perhaps TRBD1 as D (6 bases). CDR1 is MNHNS and CDR2 is SASEGT in the germline V gene. This CDR3 is built from 15 residues. V was pared by 11 bases and J by 0 bases, with 17 bases between. CDR3: CAGSYSTGSGNTIYF. CDR3 coding DNA: TGTGCCGGATCTTACTCGACAGGCTCTGGAAACACCATATATTTT.

This chain links TRBV10-2 with TRBJ1-4; D gene ambiguous. The CDR3 has 12 residues. Germline CDR1 WSHSY, CDR2 SAAADI. V was pared by 3 bases and J by 8 bases, with 7 bases between. The CDR3 nucleotides are TGCGCCAGCAGTGAAGCGGGGGAAAAACTGTTTTTT. It translates to CASSEAGEKLFF.

J is TRBJ2-1 and V is TRBV6-5; D is perhaps TRBD1 (5 bases). The germline V and J ends were trimmed by 5 bases and 6 bases, with 11 bases remaining between them. Germline values: CDR1 MNHEY, CDR2 SVGAGI. The CDR3 is 13 amino acids. Here the CDR3 DNA reads TGTGCCAGCAGTAACCACAGGACCAATGAGCAGTTCTTC. Amino acid sequence: CASSNHRTNEQFF.

V usage is TRBV28 and J usage is TRBJ2-1, with no clear D. V lost 6 bases to trimming and J lost 0 bases, with 3 bases between them. The length of the CDR3 is 12 residues. The germline V gene has CDR1 MDHEN and CDR2 SYDVKM. The CDR3 loop is CASSLSYNEQFF. The CDR3 DNA sequence: TGTGCCAGCAGCCTCTCCTACAATGAGCAGTTCTTC.

This clone was counted between two and nine times. This chain uses TRBV28 with TRBJ1-2; TRBD1 is a possible D gene (6 bases). There are 14 residues in the CDR3. In germline, CDR1 is MDHEN, CDR2 SYDVKM. V was cut by 8 bases and J by 4 bases, with 17 bases left in between. The DNA of the CDR3 is TGTGCCAGCGACCCCTGGCGGGGGGCCTATGGCTACACCTTC. This codes for CASDPWRGAYGYTF.

V gene TRBV7-3 combines with J gene TRBJ2-7, with 8 positions matching TRBD1. Germline CDR1 and CDR2: SGHTA and FQGTGA. This CDR3 has 13 residues. J gave up 5 bases and V 6 bases, and 6 bases lay outside the gene matches. The CDR3 loop is CASSLTGADEQYF. CDR3 sequence (DNA): TGTGCCAGCAGTTTGACAGGGGCTGACGAGCAGTACTTC.

The J gene is TRBJ2-1, the V gene TRBV7-9, with 11 nucleotides matching TRBD2. The length of the CDR3 is 14 residues. V shed 3 bases, J shed 7 bases, and the junction held 2 bases outside the gene matches. Germline values: CDR1 SEHNR, CDR2 FQNEAQ (reference sequence). CDR3 sequence reads: CASSLTSGKNEQFF. Written as DNA, the CDR3 is TGTGCCAGCAGCTTGACTAGCGGGAAGAATGAGCAGTTCTTC.

The rearrangement uses TRBV18 and TRBJ2-1; TRBD2 aligns across 7 bases. CDR3 length: 13 amino acids. Germline V lookup: CDR1 KGHSH, CDR2 LQKENI. Unmatched junction bases numbered 1, after V lost 3 bases and J lost 5 bases. CDR3 nucleotides: TGTGCCAGCTCACCCGGGACTAACAATGAGCAGTTCTTC. It translates to CASSPGTNNEQFF.

V usage is TRBV9 and J usage is TRBJ2-1; D gene uncertain. This CDR3 is built from 13 residues. Deletions cut 0 bases from V and 4 bases from J, with 5 bases between. Germline lookup yields CDR1 SGDLS and CDR2 YYNGEE. The CDR3 DNA reads TGTGCCAGCAGCGTAGCAGGTTACAATGAGCAGTTCTTC. Its translation is CASSVAGYNEQFF.

This chain links TRBV19 with TRBJ1-5; maybe TRBD1 (5 bases). The CDR3 extends over 16 amino acids. Deletions cut 5 bases from V and 6 bases from J, with 20 bases between. CDR1 is LNHDA and CDR2 is SQIVND in the germline V gene (reference sequence). The DNA of the CDR3 is TGTGCCAGTAGTGCGTCAAACAGGATAGTGAGTCAGCCCCAGCATTTT. Its translation is CASSASNRIVSQPQHF.

This clone was counted a single time. V is TRBV28 and J is TRBJ2-7; 7 bases map to TRBD1. The V gene end was trimmed by 2 bases and the J gene end by 7 bases; junction bases not matched to a gene: 8. The CDR3 extends over 14 amino acids. CDR1 is MDHEN, CDR2 SYDVKM, per germline. CDR3 sequence: CASSLGQAHGEQYF. CDR3 DNA sequence: TGTGCCAGCAGTTTAGGACAGGCCCATGGGGAGCAGTACTTC. Based on the CDR3 plus reference TRBV28 and TRBJ2-7, the full variable domain is DVKVTQSSRYLVKRTGEKVFLECVQDMDHENMFWYRQDPGLGLRLIYFSYDVKMKEKGDIPEGYSVSREKKERFSLILESASTNQTSMYLCASSLGQAHGEQYFGPGTRLTVT.

The rearrangement joins TRBV4-2 to TRBJ2-5, with 7 bases lining up with TRBD2. CDR3 length equals 15 residues. The ends lost 0 bases at V and 4 bases at J; junction bases unmatched: 5. The germline V gene encodes CDR1 LGHNA and CDR2 YNFKEQ. The CDR3 region is CASSQEVGLVETQYF. The CDR3 DNA reads TGTGCCAGCAGCCAAGAAGTCGGACTAGTAGAGACCCAGTACTTC.

This sequence joins TRBV5-4 and TRBJ2-7; 8 bases fit TRBD2. Germline V lookup: CDR1 SGHNT, CDR2 YYREEE (reference sequence). The CDR3 is made up of 14 amino acids. J was trimmed by 6 bases and V by 1 base; bases with no gene match: 6. CDR3 residues: CASSLIGGAIEQYF. CDR3 bases: TGTGCCAGCAGCTTGATCGGGGGGGCAATCGAGCAGTACTTC.

The chain links TRBV9 to TRBJ2-1, with 10 bases fitting TRBD2. The CDR3 length is 16 residues. CDR1 and CDR2 (germline): SGDLS, YYNGEE. V shed 0 bases and J 4 bases; nucleotides not matched to a gene: 4. The CDR3 DNA is TGTGCCAGCAGCGTAGATCTAGCGGGGGCTTACAATGAGCAGTTCTTC. This encodes CASSVDLAGAYNEQFF. Filled out from reference TRBV9 and TRBJ2-1, the complete variable domain reads DSGVTQTPKHLITATGQRVTLRCSPRSGDLSVYWYQQSLDQGLQFLIQYYNGEERAKGNILERFSAQQFPDLHSELNLSSLELGDSALYFCASSVDLAGAYNEQFFGPGTRLTVL.

The chain carries TRBV29-1 and TRBJ2-3, with 7 bases aligning to TRBD2. V lost 7 bases, J lost 1 base, and 2 bases stayed unmatched. This CDR3 has 12 residues. Germline V gene sequence: CDR1 SQVTM, CDR2 ANQGSEA. CDR3 DNA sequence: TGCAGCGATACTAGCGGCACAGATACGCAGTATTTT. Translation gives CSDTSGTDTQYF.

This sequence joins TRBV9 and TRBJ2-1; TRBD2 aligns across 8 bases. Germline CDR1 reads SGDLS; CDR2 reads YYNGEE. The CDR3 covers 16 residues. J gave up 7 bases and V 0 bases, and 9 bases lay outside the gene matches. The CDR3 protein is CASSVALARGGNEQFF. DNA for the CDR3: TGTGCCAGCAGCGTAGCCCTTGCTCGGGGGGGGAATGAGCAGTTCTTC.

This chain uses TRBV5-6 with TRBJ2-2, with 13 bases that match TRBD2. The germline V gene has CDR1 SGHDT and CDR2 YYEEEE. The CDR3 contains 17 residues. V shed 2 bases and J 3 bases; nucleotides not matched to a gene: 4. The CDR3: CASSFTGTSGDTGELFF. The CDR3 DNA reads as TGTGCCAGCAGCTTTACCGGGACTAGCGGGGACACCGGGGAGCTGTTTTTT.

The chain combines TRBV6-1 with TRBJ2-1; D uncertain. The CDR3 is 12 amino acids. Germline CDR1 and CDR2: MNHNS and SASEGT. V dropped 2 bases and J dropped 4 bases, with 3 bases sitting between them. CDR3 region: CASSEPYNEQFF. CDR3 sequence (DNA): TGTGCCAGCAGTGAACCGTACAATGAGCAGTTCTTC.

This clone came up once. The rearrangement links TRBV30 to TRBJ2-7, with 7 positions matching TRBD1. V was clipped by 5 bases and J by 0 bases; unmatched bases: 7. The CDR3 spans 14 residues. CDR1 is GTSNPN and CDR2 is SVGIG in the germline V gene (reference sequence). Here the CDR3 DNA reads TGTGCCTGGGGGGGACAGTTCGACTCCTACGAGCAGTACTTC. Its protein product is CAWGGQFDSYEQYF.

This clone has only a few counts. This sequence joins TRBV30 and TRBJ1-1; D unclear. Trimming removed 2 bases at V and 1 base at J, with 8 bases between. This CDR3 is built from 13 residues. Germline loops: CDR1 GTSNPN, CDR2 SVGIG (reference sequence). CDR3 bases: TGTGCCTGGAGTATGGCAGAGAACACTGAAGCTTTCTTT. This sequence encodes CAWSMAENTEAFF.

The sample holds one count of this clone. The chain employs TRBV5-1 and TRBJ1-2; 7 bases agree with TRBD1. The V gene's germline CDR1 is SGHRS and CDR2 YFSETQ. CDR3 length: 14 amino acids. V lost 4 bases, J lost 6 bases, and 9 bases stayed unmatched. Here the CDR3 reads CASSADRVGNGYTF. Written as DNA, the CDR3 is TGCGCCAGCAGCGCCGACAGGGTAGGAAATGGCTACACCTTC.

The rearrangement uses TRBV5-1 and TRBJ2-7; unclear D gene. Trimming removed 3 bases at V and 7 bases at J, with 14 bases between. Germline assignment: CDR1 SGHRS and CDR2 YFSETQ. The length of the CDR3 is 13 residues. CDR3 DNA sequence: TGCGCCAGCAGCTCCCCCCTGACTGAGGAGCAGTACTTC. This gives the protein CASSSPLTEEQYF.

The V call is TRBV9, the J call TRBJ2-7, with D possibly TRBD1 on 6 matching bases. The CDR3 totals 14 residues. Germline lookup yields CDR1 SGDLS and CDR2 YYNGEE. Trimming stripped 0 bases from V and 3 bases from J, with 10 bases between. CDR3: CASSVGQVNYEQYF. The DNA of the CDR3 is TGTGCCAGCAGCGTAGGACAGGTGAACTACGAGCAGTACTTC.